A selection of T cell receptor beta chains follows, all from one sample in a study of glioma-infiltrating T cells after dendritic cell vaccination. The method was immunoSEQ multiplex PCR; TCRdb's version includes in-frame clones alone and lacks a portion of them. The repertoire holds roughly 50,000 clones, with about 89% as singletons. The sequenced sample was blood, obtained after dendritic cell vaccination. Source of these receptors: a human donor with glioblastoma. CDR3s leave out the opening cysteine and the closing phenylalanine or tryptophan.

v_call cdr3_aa
TRBV4-3 ASSQDLRGPFYGYT
TRBV19 ASSKAASSYNEQF
TRBV28 ASSRQGARNEQY
TRBV5-1 ASSLGLAGITDTQY
TRBV18 ASSPRAGSAGELF
TRBV2 ASSLNSGRDYEQY
TRBV18 ASSPLLAGNTGELF
TRBV10-3 AISEAGYGYT
TRBV13 ASSLPEGAVHNEQF
TRBV9 ASSVGKAGGRETQY
TRBV18 ASSPRQGSTYEQY
TRBV19 ASSGVRGEQY
TRBV5-5 ASSFDRYLGTQY
TRBV5-1 ASSATDPTDTQY
TRBV6-6 ASSLSSSYNSPLH
TRBV5-4 ASSPDTYGYT
TRBV4-2 ASSQGGGLYGYT
TRBV2 ASSAGQINYGYT
TRBV10-3 AISAGQMNTEAF
TRBV6-6 ASSLAGRTEAF
TRBV27 ASSFGLVGAGELF
TRBV27 ASLHYLREQY
TRBV6-1 ASSEQVEQY
TRBV7-7 ASSPGYQETQY
TRBV18 ASSPNTGGWEQY
TRBV5-5 ASSYRTGVSYEQY
TRBV6-5 ASSYSRGDNEQF
TRBV2 ASRYSGETQY
TRBV7-2 ASSDLGAGNEQF
TRBV7-9 ASSKNDWFTDTQY
TRBV18 ASSSMTSGSDEQF
TRBV10-1 ASNGEVSVRNEQF
TRBV28 ASRIRSGRARGEQY
TRBV5-1 ASLAGAPADTQY
TRBV30 ASTYSQGGGTEAF
TRBV30 AWSARLSHYEQY